This passage covers 27 T cell receptor beta chains from one sample sequenced in a study of siplizumab effects on memory and regulatory T cells. TCRdb's copy holds only in-frame clones and misses some; the assay was immunoSEQ multiplex PCR. This sample yields more than 90,000 clones, of which 92% are seen a single time; around 13% belongs to the top ten. Input material: non-Treg CD4+ T cells sorted from blood. The receptor source for this set is a human donor in good health.

CDR3 sequence reads: CASSDRGRDYGYTF. CDR3 bases: TGTGCCAGCAGTGACAGGGGGCGCGACTATGGCTACACCTTC. J is TRBJ1-2 and V is TRBV25-1; 8 bases line up with TRBD1. Germline assignment: CDR1 MGHDK and CDR2 SYGVNS. Unmatched junction bases numbered 3, after V lost 3 bases and J lost 3 bases. The CDR3 spans 14 residues.

The count of this clone is one. This chain links TRBV5-1 with TRBJ2-7, with 8 positions matching TRBD1. Germline V gives CDR1 SGHRS, CDR2 YFSETQ. CDR3 size: 15 residues. J lost 2 bases, V lost 2 bases, and 6 bases had no gene match. For the CDR3, the DNA is TGCGCCAGCAGCTTCCCTAGGACAGGGACCTACGAGCAGTACTTC. Amino acid sequence: CASSFPRTGTYEQYF.

The chain combines TRBV19 with TRBJ2-3; maybe TRBD2 (6 bases). The V and J ends lost 4 bases and 4 bases respectively, with 12 bases between them. The CDR3 length is 14 residues. The V gene's germline CDR1 is LNHDA and CDR2 SQIVND (reference sequence). As DNA, the CDR3 is TGTGCCAGTAGTAGACGGGACTCCTCAGATACGCAGTATTTT. The encoded protein is CASSRRDSSDTQYF.

DNA for the CDR3: TGCGCCAGCAGCCAAACATTAGCGGAGTGGGGAGAGACCCAGTACTTC. It codes for CASSQTLAEWGETQYF. V and J are TRBV4-3 and TRBJ2-5, with TRBD2 as a possible D gene (6 bases). The germline V gene encodes CDR1 LGHNA and CDR2 YSLEER. The CDR3 extends over 16 amino acids. Trimming cost V 2 bases and J 4 bases, with 17 bases left between them.

V gene TRBV10-3 combines with J gene TRBJ2-7; tentatively, D is TRBD2 (6 bases). The CDR3 spans 14 residues. Germline assignment: CDR1 ENHRY and CDR2 SYGVKD. V lost 6 bases to trimming and J lost 3 bases, with 15 bases between them. This chain's CDR3 is CAISQRLVDYEQYF. CDR3 bases: TGTGCCATCAGCCAACGACTAGTAGACTACGAGCAGTACTTC.

This clone has only one observation. The chain links TRBV7-3 to TRBJ2-1; 13 nucleotides line up with TRBD2. The CDR3 covers 17 residues. V was pared by 5 bases and J by 4 bases, with 8 bases of the junction left unmatched. Germline CDR1 reads SGHTA; CDR2 reads FQGTGA. CDR3 in DNA: TGTGCCAGCAGCCCAATGGGGACTAGCGGGAAATACAATGAGCAGTTCTTC. Translating gives CASSPMGTSGKYNEQFF.

The chain is built from TRBV30 and TRBJ2-5, with D hard to call. The CDR3 has 12 residues. Trimming took 3 bases from V and 0 from J, leaving 5 bases between them. Germline V lookup: CDR1 GTSNPN, CDR2 SVGIG (reference sequence). The CDR3 region is CAWRQNQETQYF. CDR3 DNA: TGTGCCTGGAGGCAGAACCAAGAGACCCAGTACTTC.

The genes are TRBV5-1 and TRBJ1-3; the D gene is possibly TRBD1 (5 bases). With 4 bases removed from V and 0 bases from J, the gap between germline ends came to 14 bases. The CDR3 is 16 amino acids. Germline V gives CDR1 SGHRS, CDR2 YFSETQ. The CDR3: CASSMGRQGSGNTIYF. Written as DNA, the CDR3 is TGCGCCAGCAGCATGGGACGGCAAGGCTCTGGAAACACCATATATTTT.

The V and J genes are TRBV10-3 and TRBJ1-2, with 7 bases fitting TRBD1. J lost 0 bases, V lost 3 bases, and 4 bases had no gene match. CDR3 length: 15 amino acids. The germline gives CDR1 ENHRY, CDR2 SYGVKD. DNA of the CDR3: TGTGCCATCAGTGAACAGGGGCCTGCTAACTATGGCTACACCTTC. Translating it yields CAISEQGPANYGYTF.

The genes are TRBV7-6 and TRBJ2-7; 7 nucleotides align to TRBD2. Looked up from germline, CDR1 is SGHVS and CDR2 is FNYEAQ. CDR3 length: 15 amino acids. V was clipped by 5 bases and J by 1 base; unmatched bases: 8. CDR3 sequence: CASSKDGGLSYEQYF. The DNA for the CDR3 is TGTGCCAGCAGCAAGGACGGGGGGTTATCCTACGAGCAGTACTTC. Using reference TRBV7-6 and TRBJ2-7 for the parts outside the CDR3, the full variable domain is GAGVSQSPRYKVTKRGQDVALRCDPISGHVSLYWYRQALGQGPEFLTYFNYEAQQDKSGLPNDRFSAERPEGSISTLTIQRTEQRDSAMYRCASSKDGGLSYEQYFGPGTRLTVT.

V is TRBV2 and J is TRBJ1-5, with 8 bases matching TRBD1. Looked up from germline, CDR1 is SNHLY and CDR2 is FYNNEI. V lost 7 bases to trimming and J lost 7 bases; unmatched junction nucleotides: 6. The CDR3 covers 13 residues. CDR3: CASTSDRAQPQHF. The CDR3 bases are TGTGCCAGCACCTCGGACAGGGCCCAGCCCCAGCATTTT.

The rearrangement links TRBV2 to TRBJ2-2, with D unresolved. CDR3 length equals 14 residues. Trimming took off 4 bases at V and 1 base at J, with 7 bases between the two ends. Germline CDR1 is SNHLY and CDR2 is FYNNEI. The CDR3 spells CASSGNRNTGELFF. In nucleotides, the CDR3 is TGTGCCAGCAGTGGAAACCGGAACACCGGGGAGCTGTTTTTT.

The chain has TRBV19 and TRBJ1-1; D is ambiguous. The germline V gene encodes CDR1 LNHDA and CDR2 SQIVND (reference sequence). The CDR3 is 14 amino acids. V lost 2 bases and J 0 bases, leaving 7 bases between the germline ends. This CDR3 is CASSIPQLNTEAFF. In DNA, the CDR3 is TGTGCCAGTAGTATACCCCAATTGAACACTGAAGCTTTCTTT.

The chain links TRBV19 to TRBJ2-3; D unclear. CDR3 size: 15 residues. Per germline, CDR1 LNHDA and CDR2 SQIVND (reference sequence). With 5 bases removed from V and 0 bases from J, the gap between germline ends came to 12 bases. This CDR3 reads CASSPRLTSTDTQYF. As DNA, the CDR3 is TGTGCCAGTAGTCCCCGACTGACTAGCACAGATACGCAGTATTTT.

Comments on this clone: One end of the junction varies from germline; a read error may be responsible. The chain joins TRBV6-1 to TRBJ2-2; D is possibly TRBD2 (6 bases). The CDR3 is 14 residues long. CDR1 and CDR2 from the germline V gene are MNHNS and SASEGT. The CDR3 DNA reads as TGTGCCAGCAGGGAAGTATGGGACTCCGGGGAGCTGTTTTTT. This gives the protein CASREVWDSGELFF.

The chain uses TRBV6-1 and TRBJ2-1; TRBD1 matches at 9 bases. There are 17 residues in the CDR3. Germline CDR1 reads MNHNS; CDR2 reads SASEGT. V lost 1 base to trimming and J lost 4 bases; unmatched junction nucleotides: 8. CDR3 sequence (DNA): TGTGCCAGCAGTGAAGGACAGGGGGGGCTTGGTTACAATGAGCAGTTCTTC. It yields the protein CASSEGQGGLGYNEQFF.

This clone was observed once. The chain joins TRBV14 to TRBJ2-3, with a weak D call TRBD2 (6 bases). Trimming took off 6 bases at V and 4 bases at J, with 14 bases between the two ends. Germline V gene data show CDR1 as SGHDN and CDR2 as FVKESK. The CDR3 is 14 residues long. The CDR3 sequence is CASSPGATPDTQYF. CDR3 sequence (DNA): TGTGCCAGCAGTCCGGGAGCCACCCCAGATACGCAGTATTTT.

Here the CDR3 DNA reads TGCGCCAGCAGCTACCTCTCGGGACCGTACAATGAGCAGTTCTTC. It yields the protein CASSYLSGPYNEQFF. The chain employs TRBV5-1 and TRBJ2-1, with D perhaps matching TRBD1 or TRBD2 (5 bases each). Germline V gene lookup returns CDR1 SGHRS and CDR2 YFSETQ. This CDR3 comprises 15 residues. Deletions cut 3 bases from V and 4 bases from J, with 14 bases between.

This clone appeared once. The chain couples TRBV5-1 to TRBJ2-7, with TRBD1 identical over 7 bases. The trim removed 3 bases at V and 6 bases at J, leaving 15 bases unmatched. CDR1 and CDR2 from the germline V gene are SGHRS and YFSETQ. The CDR3 runs 16 residues. The CDR3 bases are TGCGCCAGCAGCTGGGCCCTTGTAGGGGGCCTCGGCGAGCAGTACTTC. Translating it yields CASSWALVGGLGEQYF.

For the CDR3, the DNA is TGTGCCAGTAGCGCGGGACAGGGGGGACGGTTCTTC. This codes for CASSAGQGGRFF. This chain joins TRBV19 and TRBJ2-1; the match to TRBD1 covers 11 bases. The CDR3 is made up of 12 amino acids. Germline loops: CDR1 LNHDA, CDR2 SQIVND (reference sequence). With 6 bases clipped from V and 15 bases from J, the junction kept 7 bases outside the gene matches.

The chain joins TRBV6-5 to TRBJ1-1, with D possibly TRBD1 on 5 matching bases. V gave up 6 bases and J gave up 5 bases, with 16 bases separating them. Germline assignment: CDR1 MNHEY and CDR2 SVGAGI. This CDR3 is 14 amino acids long. Here the CDR3 DNA reads TGTGCCAGCAGGCCCACAGGCGGGGGGACTGAAGCTTTCTTT. It specifies CASRPTGGGTEAFF.

The chain has TRBV28 and TRBJ1-6, with 7 bases matching TRBD1. The V segment lost 2 bases and the J segment 0 bases; nucleotides outside the gene matches: 1. Germline CDR1 reads MDHEN; CDR2 reads SYDVKM. The CDR3 covers 16 residues. Here the CDR3 reads CASSLPGGSYNSPLHF. CDR3 nucleotide sequence: TGTGCCAGCAGTTTACCAGGGGGCTCCTATAATTCACCCCTCCACTTT.

This clone showed up just once. The V gene is TRBV28, the J gene TRBJ1-5; 12 positions match TRBD1. The CDR3 length is 14 residues. Per the germline V gene, CDR1 is MDHEN and CDR2 is SYDVKM. Trimming removed 5 bases from V and 7 bases from J; junction bases left unmatched: 3. DNA of the CDR3: TGTGCCAGCAGTCTGGGACAGGGGGCCCAGCCCCAGCATTTT. As protein: CASSLGQGAQPQHF.

The chain links TRBV2 to TRBJ1-4; 9 nucleotides match TRBD1. Trimming at V came to 3 bases and at J to 4 bases, leaving 3 bases not matched to a gene. This CDR3 spans 15 amino acids. Germline CDR1 SNHLY, CDR2 FYNNEI. CDR3 residues: CASSEATGGNEKLFF. CDR3 DNA sequence: TGTGCCAGCAGTGAGGCGACAGGGGGTAATGAAAAACTGTTTTTT.

V and J are TRBV5-1 and TRBJ2-7; a weak D match, TRBD2 (7 bases). The CDR3 sequence is 15 residues long. Germline loops: CDR1 SGHRS, CDR2 YFSETQ. Between the trimmed V and J ends, which lost 3 bases and 5 bases, there was a span of 18 bases. The CDR3, as DNA: TGCGCCAGCAGCTATGGGGGGGACACCCACCACGAGCAGTACTTC. Translating it yields CASSYGGDTHHEQYF.

V is TRBV5-1 and J is TRBJ1-5, with a possible D match to TRBD1 (5 bases). This CDR3 has 14 residues. Germline V lookup: CDR1 SGHRS, CDR2 YFSETQ. V lost 4 bases, J lost 1 base, and 9 bases lay in between. Here the CDR3 DNA reads TGCGCCAGCAGCACTGGACAAAGCAATCAGCCCCAGCATTTT. This translates into CASSTGQSNQPQHF.

Details on this clone: The sample carries other DNA sequences with the same CDR3. The J gene is TRBJ1-5, the V gene TRBV5-1; no reliable D call. The CDR3 extends over 13 amino acids. Germline values: CDR1 SGHRS, CDR2 YFSETQ. Trimming took off 0 bases at V and 4 bases at J, with 5 bases between the two ends. The CDR3 region is CASSLDGNQPQHF. CDR3 sequence (DNA): TGCGCCAGCAGCTTGGACGGGAATCAGCCCCAGCATTTT.